The 25 T cell receptor beta chains given below trace back to one sample, sequenced in a study of T cells in Graves' hyperthyroidism and ophthalmopathy. TCR beta CDR3 regions were amplified from RNA. The TCR CDR3 first-round RT-PCR relied on the HTBI primer set. TCRdb analysed the multiplex PCR reads with MiXCR anew, one entry per CDR3 protein. The sample holds 360,000 or so distinct CDR3 sequences, about a sixth seen once. Sequencing was carried out using blood. These receptors were taken from a woman between 40 and 50 years old with Graves' ophthalmopathy.

This clonotype was seen at least ten times. This chain's CDR3 is CASSLGRTLAYEQYF. The CDR3 coding sequence is TGCGCCAGCAGCTTGGGACGGACGTTAGCCTACGAGCAGTACTTC. V gene TRBV5-1 combines with J gene TRBJ2-7; the D is unclear. Trimming stripped 0 bases from V and 2 bases from J, with 12 bases between. The CDR3 totals 15 residues. Germline CDR1 reads SGHRS; CDR2 reads YFSETQ. The complete variable domain, with remaining parts taken from reference TRBV5-1 and TRBJ2-7, reads KAGVTQTPRYLIKTRGQQVTLSCSPISGHRSVSWYQQTPGQGLQFLFEYFSETQRNKGNFPGRFSGRQFSNSRSEMNVSTLELGDSALYLCASSLGRTLAYEQYFGPGTRLTVT.

Ten or more counts support this clonotype. V gene TRBV5-6 combines with J gene TRBJ1-2, with TRBD1 matching over 10 bases. J was trimmed by 4 bases and V by 4 bases; bases with no gene match: 10. This CDR3 comprises 16 residues. Germline CDR1 is SGHDT and CDR2 is YYEEEE. The CDR3 coding sequence is TGTGCCAGCAGCACCACGGGACAGGGGAGGTCCTATGGCTACACCTTC. Its translation: CASSTTGQGRSYGYTF.

This clonotype was seen at least ten times. CDR3 DNA sequence: TGTGCCAGCAGCCGGGGACCCGCCTACGAGCAGTACTTC. Residues: CASSRGPAYEQYF. The genes are TRBV11-2 and TRBJ2-7; D is perhaps TRBD1 or TRBD2 (5 bases each). V gave up 5 bases and J gave up 2 bases, with 10 bases separating them. The CDR3 contains 13 residues. CDR1 SGHAT and CDR2 FQNNGV come from the germline V gene.

Many counts were recorded for this clonotype. V and J are TRBV6-1 and TRBJ1-2; D unresolved. CDR1 is MNHNS and CDR2 is SASEGT in the germline V gene. Trimming shortened V by 2 bases and J by 7 bases, and 8 bases separated the two germline ends. CDR3 length: 12 residues. In nucleotides, the CDR3 is TGTGCCAGCAGTGAACGGTCGGGTGGCTACACCTTC. It translates to CASSERSGGYTF.

This clonotype was found many times. The chain has TRBV24-1 and TRBJ2-2; TRBD1 agrees at 9 bases. Germline assignment: CDR1 KGHDR and CDR2 SFDVKD. The V gene end was trimmed by 9 bases and the J gene end by 4 bases; junction bases not matched to a gene: 2. The CDR3 is 13 amino acids. The DNA for the CDR3 is TGTGCCACCGGACAGGGGATCACCGGGGAGCTGTTTTTT. Protein sequence: CATGQGITGELFF.

The V call is TRBV6-2 or TRBV6-3, the J call TRBJ2-7; D may be TRBD1 or TRBD2 (5 bases each). CDR3 length: 14 residues. Trimming left V 6 bases short and J 0 bases short, with 12 bases between. The germline gives CDR1 MNHEY, CDR2 SVGEGT. Written as DNA, the CDR3 is TGTGCCAGCAGAGGGTGGGGGAGCTCCTACGAGCAGTACTTC. This encodes CASRGWGSSYEQYF.

This clonotype was seen ten or more times. The chain joins TRBV13 to TRBJ2-4; D is undetermined. The CDR3 has 13 residues. V lost 4 bases and J lost 0, with 4 bases in between. Germline CDR1 reads PRHDT; CDR2 reads FYEKMQ (reference sequence). CDR3 nucleotides: TGTGCCAGCAGCTCCGGAGCCAAAAACATTCAGTACTTC. This encodes CASSSGAKNIQYF. The full variable domain, with the rest looked up from reference TRBV13 and TRBJ2-4, is AAGVIQSPRHLIKEKRETATLKCYPIPRHDTVYWYQQGPGQDPQFLISFYEKMQSDKGSIPDRFSAQQFSDYHSELNMSSLELGDSALYFCASSSGAKNIQYFGAGTRLSVL.

This clonotype was detected many times. This sequence joins TRBV28 and TRBJ1-5; 9 bases fit TRBD1. V lost 4 bases to trimming and J lost 6 bases; unmatched junction nucleotides: 13. CDR1 and CDR2 (germline): MDHEN, SYDVKM. This CDR3 is built from 17 residues. The CDR3 coding sequence is TGTGCCAGCAGTTCTTTCGCTCCGGGACAGGGTAGTCAGCCCCAGCATTTT. This encodes CASSSFAPGQGSQPQHF.

The V call is TRBV6-1, the J call TRBJ1-2, with 7 bases identical to TRBD1. This CDR3 contains 16 residues. The germline gives CDR1 MNHNS, CDR2 SASEGT. V lost 5 bases to trimming and J lost 0 bases; unmatched junction nucleotides: 9. This CDR3 is CASSPLQGTANYGYTF. Here the CDR3 DNA reads TGTGCCAGCAGTCCTCTCCAGGGGACAGCTAACTATGGCTACACCTTC.

The genes are TRBV30 and TRBJ1-5; D is unresolved. Germline CDR1 GTSNPN, CDR2 SVGIG (reference sequence). CDR3 length equals 12 residues. Trimming removed 4 bases at V and 3 bases at J, with 7 bases between. CDR3 DNA sequence: TGTGCCTGGACCGTGATCAATCAGCCCCAGCATTTT. It specifies CAWTVINQPQHF.

This chain joins TRBV6-5 and TRBJ1-2; no clear D. CDR1 is MNHEY and CDR2 is SVGAGI in the germline V gene. The CDR3 spans 17 residues. V lost 2 bases and J lost 3, with 19 bases in between. CDR3 coding DNA: TGTGCCAGCAGTTACATACGGGGAAGGGCACGCCACTATGGCTACACCTTC. Protein: CASSYIRGRARHYGYTF.

This clonotype was observed at least ten times. The rearrangement uses TRBV4-2 and TRBJ2-5, with D possibly being TRBD2 (6 bases). V dropped 0 bases and J dropped 2 bases, with 16 bases sitting between them. Per germline, CDR1 LGHNA and CDR2 YNFKEQ. This CDR3 spans 17 amino acids. CDR3 in amino acids: CASSQEGGAIQQETQYF. The DNA for the CDR3 is TGTGCCAGCAGCCAAGAAGGAGGGGCGATTCAGCAAGAGACCCAGTACTTC.

This clonotype was counted only a few times. The CDR3 here is CASSFGQGISYEQYF. The DNA of the CDR3 is TGTGCCAGCAGCTTCGGACAGGGGATCTCCTACGAGCAGTACTTC. The chain has TRBV7-9 and TRBJ2-7, with 9 nucleotides matching TRBD1. This CDR3 spans 15 amino acids. Trimming at V came to 3 bases and at J to 0 bases, leaving 3 bases not matched to a gene. Germline assignment: CDR1 SEHNR and CDR2 FQNEAQ (reference sequence).

The chain carries TRBV6-1 and TRBJ2-7, with D possibly matching TRBD1 (6 bases). The CDR3 contains 14 residues. The V and J ends lost 6 bases and 3 bases respectively, with 15 bases between them. From germline, CDR1 is MNHNS and CDR2 SASEGT. This CDR3 is CASSRRTAGYEQYF. CDR3 in DNA: TGTGCCAGCAGCCGACGGACAGCAGGCTACGAGCAGTACTTC.

This clonotype was picked up many times. Here the CDR3 omits its conserved ending phenylalanine or tryptophan, so a read error is the likely source. The V and J genes are TRBV27 and TRBJ2-5, with a possible D match to TRBD2 (6 bases). CDR1 is MNHEY, CDR2 SMNVEV, per germline (reference sequence). This CDR3 is built from 13 residues. The ends were cut back, 6 bases at V and 2 bases at J, with 10 bases in the middle. CDR3 bases: TGTGCCAGCAGGCGGGGTCTACAAGAGACCCAGTACCTC. Protein sequence: CASRRGLQETQYL.

This clonotype was picked up a small number of times. The rearrangement joins TRBV5-5 to TRBJ2-7; D remains ambiguous. With 0 bases removed from V and 2 bases from J, the gap between germline ends came to 9 bases. The CDR3 has 14 residues. Germline lookup yields CDR1 SGHKS and CDR2 YYEKEE (reference sequence). The CDR3 reads CASSLDVGTYEQYF. In nucleotides, the CDR3 is TGTGCCAGCAGCTTGGATGTCGGAACCTACGAGCAGTACTTC.

The chain has TRBV18 and TRBJ1-3; D gene unclear. V was trimmed by 0 bases and J by 4 bases, leaving 10 bases between them. The CDR3 has 15 amino acids. Germline V gene sequence: CDR1 KGHSH, CDR2 LQKENI. The CDR3 sequence: CASSPPSTAGNTIYF. The DNA for the CDR3 is TGTGCCAGCTCACCACCGTCTACGGCCGGAAACACCATATATTTT.

A word on this clonotype: Possible read error: a much larger clone is one base away. The CDR3 DNA is TGTGCCAGCAGTTTAAAGCAGACCCAGTACTTC. Translating gives CASSLKQTQYF. The rearrangement links TRBV12-3 or TRBV12-4 to TRBJ2-5; D is ambiguous. CDR3 size: 11 residues. V dropped 2 bases and J dropped 6 bases, with 4 bases sitting between them.

This clonotype was detected many times. The CDR3 loop reads CASRPPGTGRPEAFF. CDR3 bases: TGTGCCAGCAGACCCCCCGGGACAGGGAGGCCAGAAGCTTTCTTT. The chain joins TRBV11-2 to TRBJ1-1; 9 bases align to TRBD1. The CDR3 is 15 residues long. Looked up from germline, CDR1 is SGHAT and CDR2 is FQNNGV. The J segment lost 8 bases and the V segment lost 6 bases, leaving 13 bases of the junction unmatched.

This chain joins TRBV7-8 and TRBJ1-5; D gene uncertain. The V end was cut by 4 bases, the J end by 0 bases, with 13 bases between. The CDR3 contains 16 residues. CDR1 is SGHVS and CDR2 is FQNEAQ in the germline V gene. CDR3 sequence (DNA): TGTGCCAGCAGCTCGGGCTGGGCTCATAGCAATCAGCCCCAGCATTTT. Protein product: CASSSGWAHSNQPQHF.

In this sample, this clonotype turned up many times. The chain uses TRBV6-1 and TRBJ2-2, with TRBD1 identical over 8 bases. This CDR3 has 15 amino acids. J lost 10 bases, V lost 4 bases, and 11 bases had no gene match. Looked up from germline, CDR1 is MNHNS and CDR2 is SASEGT. The CDR3 DNA sequence: TGTGCCAGCAGTGCCTCGGGACAGGTATCCGAGGAGCTGTTTTTT. It translates to CASSASGQVSEELFF.

The sample holds many counts of this clonotype. The chain recombines TRBV24-1 with TRBJ2-5; 12 bases agree with TRBD2. V dropped 3 bases and J dropped 5; count of bases not matched to a gene: 0. The V gene's germline CDR1 is KGHDR and CDR2 SFDVKD. The CDR3 sequence is 14 residues long. CDR3 in DNA: TGTGCCACCAGTGATCTAGCGGGAGGGGAGACCCAGTACTTC. Amino acids: CATSDLAGGETQYF.

The rearrangement uses TRBV29-1 and TRBJ1-1, with TRBD1 as a possible D gene (6 bases). Germline assignment: CDR1 SQVTM and CDR2 ANQGSEA. The V end was cut by 6 bases, the J end by 0 bases, with 11 bases between. This CDR3 comprises 13 residues. Written as DNA, the CDR3 is TGCAGCGTGGCGACAGGCCTGAACACTGAAGCTTTCTTT. It translates to CSVATGLNTEAFF.

This clonotype was recorded at least ten times. J is TRBJ2-7 and V is TRBV6-1; D might be TRBD1 or TRBD2, each matching 6 bases. The ends were cut back, 7 bases at V and 4 bases at J, with 20 bases in the middle. The germline V gene has CDR1 MNHNS and CDR2 SASEGT. The CDR3 has 15 residues. CDR3 in DNA: TGTGCCAGCACCCTGTGGGGGGCTGGTGGGTACGAGCAGTACTTC. Amino acids: CASTLWGAGGYEQYF.

This clonotype was seen repeatedly, ten times or more. The gene calls are TRBV27 and TRBJ2-5; the D gene is possibly TRBD1 (5 bases). The CDR3 is made up of 14 amino acids. Trimming took off 5 bases at V and 3 bases at J, with 13 bases between the two ends. Germline-derived CDR1 and CDR2 are MNHEY and SMNVEV (reference sequence). The CDR3 here is CASSPHGREETQYF. The CDR3 DNA is TGTGCCAGCAGTCCCCACGGCAGGGAAGAGACCCAGTACTTC.